What follows are 8 T cell receptor beta chains derived from one specimen sequenced in a study of post-analysis software for immune sequencing data. Study-level findings and limits: Among 4 or 5 TRBV segments more frequent in patients than controls were TRBV5-6, TRBV5-1 and TRBV20-1.

What these receptors recognize is not known. Libraries were made from TCR beta cDNA, and they carried unique molecular identifiers. TCRdb independently ran MiXCR on the PCR reads; one entry per CDR3 protein. The table includes 400,000 to 500,000 distinct CDR3 sequences, over 30% detected once. Sequencing was performed on blood. The receptors come from a girl aged 2-10 years with multiple sclerosis.

The chain uses TRBV2 and TRBJ2-1; D remains unclear. The CDR3 sequence is 15 residues long. Germline values: CDR1 SNHLY, CDR2 FYNNEI. V was shortened by 1 base and J by 4 bases, with 11 bases between the two germline ends. CDR3 amino acids: CASSEEGLGYNEQFF. CDR3 DNA: TGTGCCAGCAGTGAAGAGGGCCTCGGGTACAATGAGCAGTTCTTC.

The chain is built from TRBV20-1 and TRBJ2-4, with 7 bases lining up with TRBD1. The DNA end favors TRBJ2-7, so the J call may be wrong. This CDR3 has 13 residues. Looked up from germline, CDR1 is DFQATT and CDR2 is SNEGSKA (reference sequence). The CDR3 DNA reads TGCAGTGCTAGAGCGACAGGGACCTACGAGCAGTACTTC. Translating gives CSARATGTYEQYF.

The rearrangement uses TRBV10-2 and TRBJ2-3, with D possibly being TRBD2 (7 bases). Trimming removed 3 bases at V and 4 bases at J, with 17 bases between. Per the germline V gene, CDR1 is WSHSY and CDR2 is SAAADI. The CDR3 is 16 amino acids. CDR3 coding DNA: TGCGCCAGCAGTGACTGGACGGGGGGCAGGTCAGATACGCAGTATTTT. Its translation is CASSDWTGGRSDTQYF.

This chain uses TRBV15 with TRBJ1-5; D is unresolved. V shed 0 bases and J shed 2 bases, with 8 bases lying between them. The V gene's germline CDR1 is LNHNV and CDR2 YYDKDF (reference sequence). This CDR3 is built from 15 residues. CDR3 sequence reads: CATSRDSAGNQPQHF. The CDR3 coding sequence is TGTGCCACCAGCAGAGATTCGGCAGGCAATCAGCCCCAGCATTTT.

The V and J genes are TRBV7-2 and TRBJ2-7, with D perhaps being TRBD1 or TRBD2 (5 bases each). The V gene's germline CDR1 is SGHTA and CDR2 FQGNSA. This CDR3 has 14 amino acids. The germline V and J ends were trimmed by 1 base and 4 bases, with 11 bases remaining between them. CDR3 region: CASSLELGPYEQYF. The CDR3 DNA sequence: TGTGCCAGCAGCTTAGAGTTGGGACCGTACGAGCAGTACTTC. Supplemented by reference TRBV7-2 and TRBJ2-7, the full variable domain reads GAGVSQSPSNKVTEKGKDVELRCDPISGHTALYWYRQSLGQGLEFLIYFQGNSAPDKSGLPSDRFSAERTGGSVSTLTIQRTQQEDSAVYLCASSLELGPYEQYFGPGTRLTVT.

Comments on this clonotype: This may stem from a read error, because a much larger clone lies one nucleotide away. The V call is TRBV12-3 or TRBV12-4, the J call TRBJ2-4; D may be TRBD1 (6 bases). The J call is doubtful: the DNA matches TRBJ2-7 better. This CDR3 is 13 amino acids long. CDR3 residues: CTSSPRDTYEQYF. CDR3 DNA: TGTACCAGCAGTCCCCGGGACACCTACGAGCAGTACTTC.

This clonotype was counted a few times. Likely a read error: the CDR3 ends without its conserved phenylalanine or tryptophan. The rearrangement uses TRBV20-1 and TRBJ2-1; D gene unclear. The germline V and J ends were trimmed by 1 base and 0 bases, with 7 bases remaining between them. The CDR3 loop spans 14 amino acids. CDR1 DFQATT and CDR2 SNEGSKA come from the germline V gene (reference sequence). CDR3 protein: CSARALSSYNEQFV. The CDR3 coding sequence is TGCAGTGCTAGAGCTCTTAGCTCCTACAATGAGCAGTTCGTC.

This clonotype appeared a few times. CDR3 loop: CASSLADSFQETQYF. In nucleotides, the CDR3 is TGTGCCAGCAGCTTAGCGGACAGTTTCCAAGAGACCCAGTACTTC. The V and J genes are TRBV7-9 and TRBJ2-5; D might be TRBD1 (6 bases). Looked up from germline, CDR1 is SEHNR and CDR2 is FQNEAQ (reference sequence). V was trimmed by 0 bases and J by 1 base, leaving 9 bases between them. The CDR3 covers 15 residues. Drawing the rest from reference TRBV7-9 and TRBJ2-5, the complete variable domain is DTGVSQNPRHKITKRGQNVTFRCDPISEHNRLYWYRQTLGQGPEFLTYFQNEAQLEKSRLLSDRFSAERPKGSFSTLEIQRTEQGDSAMYLCASSLADSFQETQYFGPGTRLLVL.